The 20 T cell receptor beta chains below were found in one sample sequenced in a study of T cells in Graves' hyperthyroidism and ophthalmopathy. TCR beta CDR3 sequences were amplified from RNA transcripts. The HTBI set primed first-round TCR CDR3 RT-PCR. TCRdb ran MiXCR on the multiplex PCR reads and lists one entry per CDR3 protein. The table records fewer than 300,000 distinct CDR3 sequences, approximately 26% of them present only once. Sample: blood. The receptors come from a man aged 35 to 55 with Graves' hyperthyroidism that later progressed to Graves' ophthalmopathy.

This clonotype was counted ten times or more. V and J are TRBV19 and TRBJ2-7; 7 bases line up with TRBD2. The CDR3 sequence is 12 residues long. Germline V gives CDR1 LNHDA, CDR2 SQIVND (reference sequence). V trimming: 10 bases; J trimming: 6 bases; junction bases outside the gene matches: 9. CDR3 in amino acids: CATSLGGGEQYF. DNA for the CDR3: TGTGCCACCTCATTGGGGGGGGGCGAGCAGTACTTC.

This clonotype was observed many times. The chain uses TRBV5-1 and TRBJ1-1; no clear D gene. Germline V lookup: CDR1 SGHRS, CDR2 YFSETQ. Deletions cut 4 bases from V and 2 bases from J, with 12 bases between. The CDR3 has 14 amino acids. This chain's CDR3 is CASSLRVRNTEAFF. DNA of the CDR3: TGCGCCAGCAGCCTAAGGGTCCGAAACACTGAAGCTTTCTTT.

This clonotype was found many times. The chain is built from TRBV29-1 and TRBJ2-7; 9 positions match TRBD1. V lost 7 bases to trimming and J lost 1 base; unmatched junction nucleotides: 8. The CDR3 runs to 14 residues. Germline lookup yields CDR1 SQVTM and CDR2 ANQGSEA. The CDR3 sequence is CSAGKGQGSYEQYF. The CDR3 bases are TGCAGCGCCGGAAAGGGACAGGGTTCCTACGAGCAGTACTTC.

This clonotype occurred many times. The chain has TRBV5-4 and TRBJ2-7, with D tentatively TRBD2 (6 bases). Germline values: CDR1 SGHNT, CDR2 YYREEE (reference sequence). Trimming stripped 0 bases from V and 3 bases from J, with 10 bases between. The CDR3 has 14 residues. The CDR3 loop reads CASSLGLVNYEQYF. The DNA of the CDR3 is TGTGCCAGCAGCTTGGGACTAGTAAACTACGAGCAGTACTTC.

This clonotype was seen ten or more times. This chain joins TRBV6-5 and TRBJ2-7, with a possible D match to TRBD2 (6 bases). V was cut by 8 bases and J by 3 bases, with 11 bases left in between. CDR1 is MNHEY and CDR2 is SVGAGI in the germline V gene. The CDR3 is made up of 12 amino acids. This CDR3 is CASQGGSYEQYF. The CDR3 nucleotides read TGTGCCAGCCAAGGAGGGAGCTACGAGCAGTACTTC.

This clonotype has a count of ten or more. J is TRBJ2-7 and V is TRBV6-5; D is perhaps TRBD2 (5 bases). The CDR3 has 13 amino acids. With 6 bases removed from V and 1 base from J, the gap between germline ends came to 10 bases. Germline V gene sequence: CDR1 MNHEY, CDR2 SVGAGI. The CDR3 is CASSLASSYEQYF. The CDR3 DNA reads TGTGCCAGCAGCCTAGCATCTTCCTACGAGCAGTACTTC.

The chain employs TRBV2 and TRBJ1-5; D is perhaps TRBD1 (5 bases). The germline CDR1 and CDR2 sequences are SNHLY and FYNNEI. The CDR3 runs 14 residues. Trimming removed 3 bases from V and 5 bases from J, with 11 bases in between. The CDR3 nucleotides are TGTGCCAGCAGTGATCAGGGAAGGGATCAGCCCCAGCATTTT. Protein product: CASSDQGRDQPQHF.

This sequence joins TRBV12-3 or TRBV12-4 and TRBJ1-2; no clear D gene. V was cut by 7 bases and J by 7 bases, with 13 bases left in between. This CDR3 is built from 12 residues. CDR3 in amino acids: CASTGSGLGYTF. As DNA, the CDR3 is TGTGCCAGCACCGGATCTGGGCTTGGCTACACCTTC.

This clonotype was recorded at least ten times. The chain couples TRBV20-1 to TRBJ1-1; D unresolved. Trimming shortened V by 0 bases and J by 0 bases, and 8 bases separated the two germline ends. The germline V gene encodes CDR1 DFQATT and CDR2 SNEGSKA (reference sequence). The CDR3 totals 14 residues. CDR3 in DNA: TGCAGTGCTAGAGATAGACCTTTGAACACTGAAGCTTTCTTT. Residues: CSARDRPLNTEAFF.

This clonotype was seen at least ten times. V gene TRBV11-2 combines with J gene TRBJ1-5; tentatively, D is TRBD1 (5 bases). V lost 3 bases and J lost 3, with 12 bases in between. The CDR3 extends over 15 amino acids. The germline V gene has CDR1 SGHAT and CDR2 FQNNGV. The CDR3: CASSFSGTNNQPQHF. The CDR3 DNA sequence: TGTGCCAGCAGCTTCTCAGGGACCAACAATCAGCCCCAGCATTTT. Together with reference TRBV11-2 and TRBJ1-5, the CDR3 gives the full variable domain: EAGVAQSPRYKIIEKRQSVAFWCNPISGHATLYWYQQILGQGPKLLIQFQNNGVVDDSQLPKDRFSAERLKGVDSTLKIQPAKLEDSAVYLCASSFSGTNNQPQHFGDGTRLSIL.

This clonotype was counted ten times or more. In DNA, the CDR3 is TGTGCCAGCTCCCCCATCAGGGGTGGGCAGTACTTC. It encodes CASSPIRGGQYF. The V call is TRBV2, the J call TRBJ2-7; D is possibly TRBD1 (6 bases). V lost 8 bases to trimming and J lost 9 bases, with 17 bases between them. This CDR3 has 12 amino acids. The germline gives CDR1 SNHLY, CDR2 FYNNEI.

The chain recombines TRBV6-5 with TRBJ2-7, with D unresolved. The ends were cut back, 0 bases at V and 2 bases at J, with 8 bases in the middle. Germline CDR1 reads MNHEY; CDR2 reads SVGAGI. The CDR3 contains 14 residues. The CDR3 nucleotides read TGTGCCAGCAGTTACTCGTACAGCACCTACGAGCAGTACTTC. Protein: CASSYSYSTYEQYF.

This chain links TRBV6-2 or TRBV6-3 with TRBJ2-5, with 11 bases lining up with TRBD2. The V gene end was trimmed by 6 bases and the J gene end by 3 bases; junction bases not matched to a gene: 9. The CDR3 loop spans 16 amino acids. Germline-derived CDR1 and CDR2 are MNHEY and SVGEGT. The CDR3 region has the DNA TGTGCCAGCAGCCCCGATTATAGCGGGAGGGAAGAGACCCAGTACTTC. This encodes CASSPDYSGREETQYF.

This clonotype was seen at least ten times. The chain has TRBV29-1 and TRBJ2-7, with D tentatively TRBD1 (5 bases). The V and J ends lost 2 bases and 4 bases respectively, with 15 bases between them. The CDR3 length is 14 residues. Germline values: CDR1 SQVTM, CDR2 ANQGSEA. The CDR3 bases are TGCAGCGTTGAAAGCAGGGCAGGATCATACGAGCAGTACTTC. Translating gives CSVESRAGSYEQYF.

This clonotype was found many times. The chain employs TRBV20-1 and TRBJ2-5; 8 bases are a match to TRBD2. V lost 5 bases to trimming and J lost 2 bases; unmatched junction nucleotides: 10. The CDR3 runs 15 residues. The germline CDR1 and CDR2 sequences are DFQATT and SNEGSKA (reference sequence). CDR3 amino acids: CSAPILAEIQETQYF. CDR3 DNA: TGCAGTGCTCCTATACTAGCGGAGATACAAGAGACCCAGTACTTC.

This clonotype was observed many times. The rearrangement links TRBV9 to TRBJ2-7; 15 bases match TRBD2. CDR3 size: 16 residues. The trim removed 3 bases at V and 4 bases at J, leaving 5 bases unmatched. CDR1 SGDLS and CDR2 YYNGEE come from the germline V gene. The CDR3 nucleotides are TGTGCCAGCAGCGCTGGACTAGCGGGAGGGGGGTACGAGCAGTACTTC. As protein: CASSAGLAGGGYEQYF. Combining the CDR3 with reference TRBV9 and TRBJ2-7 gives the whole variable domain DSGVTQTPKHLITATGQRVTLRCSPRSGDLSVYWYQQSLDQGLQFLIQYYNGEERAKGNILERFSAQQFPDLHSELNLSSLELGDSALYFCASSAGLAGGGYEQYFGPGTRLTVT.

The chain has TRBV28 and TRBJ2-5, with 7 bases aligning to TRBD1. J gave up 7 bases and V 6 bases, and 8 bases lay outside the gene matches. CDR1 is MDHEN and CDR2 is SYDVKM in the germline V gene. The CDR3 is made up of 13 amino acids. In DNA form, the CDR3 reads TGTGCCAGCAGCGACAGGGAACAGGGGACCCAGTACTTC. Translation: CASSDREQGTQYF.

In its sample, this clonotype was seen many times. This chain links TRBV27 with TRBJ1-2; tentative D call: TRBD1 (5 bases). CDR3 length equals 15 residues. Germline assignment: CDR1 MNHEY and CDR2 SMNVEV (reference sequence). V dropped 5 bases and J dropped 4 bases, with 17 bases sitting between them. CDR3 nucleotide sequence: TGTGCCAGCAGTGCCTCGGGGGTTTATATCTATGGCTACACCTTC. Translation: CASSASGVYIYGYTF.

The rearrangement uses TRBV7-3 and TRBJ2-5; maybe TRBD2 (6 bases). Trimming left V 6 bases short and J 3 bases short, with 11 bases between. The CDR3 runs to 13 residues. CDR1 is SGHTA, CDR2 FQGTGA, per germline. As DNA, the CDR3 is TGTGCCAGCAGGGCGGGATGGGAAGAGACCCAGTACTTC. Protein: CASRAGWEETQYF.

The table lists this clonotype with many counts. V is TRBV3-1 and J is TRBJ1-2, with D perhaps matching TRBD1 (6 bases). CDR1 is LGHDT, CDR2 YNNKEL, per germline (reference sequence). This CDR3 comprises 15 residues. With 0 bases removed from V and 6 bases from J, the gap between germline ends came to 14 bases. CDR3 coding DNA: TGTGCCAGCAGCCAAGATTGGGGGGGCGCGGATGGCTACACCTTC. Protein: CASSQDWGGADGYTF. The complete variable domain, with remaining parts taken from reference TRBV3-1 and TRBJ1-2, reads DTAVSQTPKYLVTQMGNDKSIKCEQNLGHDTMYWYKQDSKKFLKIMFSYNNKELIINETVPNRFSPKSPDKAHLNLHINSLELGDSAVYFCASSQDWGGADGYTFGSGTRLTVV.